One and the same sample provided the 31 T cell receptor beta chains below, sequenced in a study of long-term antiretroviral therapy in people with HIV. Investigators performed immunoSEQ version v3.0 at survey level. Measured with immunoSEQ multiplex PCR; TCRdb has only the in-frame clones, and not every one. The repertoire holds about 24,000 clones, roughly 94% seen once, with roughly 2.2% in the top ten. Specimen: unsorted PBMCs, collected more than 4.7 years after starting antiretroviral therapy. Receptors were obtained from a woman in her fifties or sixties with HIV.

The V call is TRBV2, the J call TRBJ1-4, with 8 bases lining up with TRBD1. There are 14 residues in the CDR3. Germline assignment: CDR1 SNHLY and CDR2 FYNNEI. V was clipped by 6 bases and J by 6 bases; unmatched bases: 6. The CDR3 loop reads CASSPGQGHEKLFF. The CDR3 region has the DNA TGTGCCAGCAGCCCTGGACAGGGTCATGAAAAACTGTTTTTT.

V usage is TRBV30 and J usage is TRBJ1-2; D perhaps matches TRBD1 (6 bases). This CDR3 region has 18 residues. The V and J ends lost 0 bases and 6 bases respectively, with 26 bases between them. CDR1 is GTSNPN, CDR2 SVGIG, per germline (reference sequence). CDR3 sequence: CAWSVRGAGVLPGDGYTF. The CDR3 nucleotides are TGTGCCTGGAGTGTACGGGGGGCAGGGGTCCTCCCCGGGGATGGCTACACCTTC.

The J gene is TRBJ2-1, the V gene TRBV2, with TRBD2 matching 11 bases. Looked up from germline, CDR1 is SNHLY and CDR2 is FYNNEI. The CDR3 sequence is 17 residues long. Losses at the gene ends were 7 bases for V and 13 bases for J; bases not matched to a gene: 21. This CDR3 reads CASTSVALTSGKEGQFF. CDR3 in DNA: TGTGCCAGCACCTCCGTAGCCCTGACTAGCGGGAAAGAGGGACAGTTCTTC.

The chain links TRBV29-1 to TRBJ2-3; 9 nucleotides match TRBD1. Germline CDR1 reads SQVTM; CDR2 reads ANQGSEA. The CDR3 runs 13 residues. J gave up 5 bases and V 3 bases, and 3 bases lay outside the gene matches. The CDR3 protein is CSVERQGGDTQYF. CDR3 nucleotides: TGCAGCGTTGAGCGACAGGGGGGAGATACGCAGTATTTT.

This clone was counted a single time. This sequence joins TRBV7-8 and TRBJ2-1, with D perhaps matching TRBD1 or TRBD2 (5 bases each). V lost 5 bases and J 6 bases, leaving 8 bases between the germline ends. The CDR3 spans 12 residues. Germline CDR1 and CDR2: SGHVS and FQNEAQ. The DNA for the CDR3 is TGTGCCAGCAGCGCGAGGGGCAATGAGCAGTTCTTC. Residues: CASSARGNEQFF.

This chain joins TRBV11-3 and TRBJ2-1; D gene ambiguous. From germline, CDR1 is SGHNT and CDR2 YENEEA. Trimming pared 6 bases from V and 5 bases from J, leaving 11 bases between. There are 13 residues in the CDR3. CDR3 in amino acids: CASSSGPDNEQFF. In DNA form, the CDR3 reads TGTGCCAGCAGTTCAGGACCCGACAATGAGCAGTTCTTC.

The V gene is TRBV6-5, the J gene TRBJ2-2; 8 bases are shared with TRBD1. The CDR3 is 15 amino acids. Germline CDR1 and CDR2: MNHEY and SVGAGI. J was trimmed by 6 bases and V by 3 bases; bases with no gene match: 6. CDR3 protein: CASSYKSGGSGELFF. The CDR3 coding sequence is TGTGCCAGCAGTTATAAGTCAGGGGGCTCCGGGGAGCTGTTTTTT.

The count of this clone is one. This chain joins TRBV5-6 and TRBJ1-2; the D gene is possibly TRBD1 (5 bases). V lost 5 bases and J 4 bases, leaving 18 bases between the germline ends. Germline lookup yields CDR1 SGHDT and CDR2 YYEEEE. This CDR3 is built from 15 residues. The chain's CDR3 is CASSIAEGAFYGYTF. CDR3 coding DNA: TGTGCCAGCAGTATTGCTGAAGGGGCCTTCTATGGCTACACCTTC.

The rearrangement uses TRBV7-3 and TRBJ2-5; 7 bases are shared with TRBD1. CDR1 SGHTA and CDR2 FQGTGA come from the germline V gene. Trimming at V came to 4 bases and at J to 2 bases, leaving 1 base not matched to a gene. CDR3 length: 13 amino acids. CDR3 sequence (DNA): TGTGCCAGCAGCTCACAGGGGCAAGAGACCCAGTACTTC. As protein: CASSSQGQETQYF.

CDR3 protein: CASSILGGTGELFF. CDR3 DNA sequence: TGTGCCAGTAGTATACTGGGTGGCACCGGGGAGCTGTTTTTT. This sequence joins TRBV19 and TRBJ2-2, with D hard to call. Germline CDR1 reads LNHDA; CDR2 reads SQIVND (reference sequence). The CDR3 runs to 14 residues. Trimming shortened V by 2 bases and J by 4 bases, and 8 bases separated the two germline ends.

V usage is TRBV9 and J usage is TRBJ2-5, with TRBD2 as a possible D gene (6 bases). Germline V lookup: CDR1 SGDLS, CDR2 YYNGEE. The V and J ends lost 0 bases and 7 bases respectively, with 16 bases between them. This CDR3 has 15 residues. The CDR3 protein is CASSVGGGAPRTQYF. The DNA for the CDR3 is TGTGCCAGCAGCGTAGGCGGAGGGGCACCGAGGACCCAGTACTTC.

The V call is TRBV7-9, the J call TRBJ2-5; 8 bases match TRBD2. With V trimmed by 3 bases and J by 2 bases, 2 bases remained unmatched. The CDR3 has 14 amino acids. Per the germline V gene, CDR1 is SEHNR and CDR2 is FQNEAQ (reference sequence). CDR3: CASSFTSGQETQYF. The CDR3 nucleotides read TGTGCCAGCAGCTTCACTAGCGGTCAAGAGACCCAGTACTTC.

The rearrangement joins TRBV7-2 to TRBJ2-7; D tentatively fits TRBD1 or TRBD2 (7 bases each). V shed 5 bases and J shed 0 bases, with 17 bases lying between them. There are 16 residues in the CDR3. Germline assignment: CDR1 SGHTA and CDR2 FQGNSA. In DNA form, the CDR3 reads TGTGCCAGCAGCGGCCCGGGGGGACAGAGCTCCTACGAGCAGTACTTC. Translated, it gives CASSGPGGQSSYEQYF.

CDR3: CAISGQGSNTEAFF. The CDR3 DNA follows: TGTGCCATCAGTGGACAGGGGTCGAACACTGAAGCTTTCTTT. The chain couples TRBV10-3 to TRBJ1-1; 8 bases are a match to TRBD1. CDR1 is ENHRY, CDR2 SYGVKD, per germline. J lost 1 base, V lost 4 bases, and 2 bases had no gene match. This CDR3 region has 14 residues.

The genes are TRBV6-5 and TRBJ1-1; no definite D call. The CDR3 is 14 amino acids. V shed 0 bases and J shed 8 bases, with 13 bases lying between them. From germline, CDR1 is MNHEY and CDR2 SVGAGI. The CDR3 DNA is TGTGCCAGCAGTTACTCGGGCAGGTTGAGAGAAGCTTTCTTT. Its translation: CASSYSGRLREAFF.

The chain is built from TRBV27 and TRBJ2-7; 8 bases are a match to TRBD2. Trimming removed 3 bases from V and 3 bases from J; junction bases left unmatched: 13. Germline V gene lookup returns CDR1 MNHEY and CDR2 SMNVEV (reference sequence). There are 17 residues in the CDR3. As DNA, the CDR3 is TGTGCCAGCAGTTTCCTGTCGGCAAGCGGGAGCAACTACGAGCAGTACTTC. Protein product: CASSFLSASGSNYEQYF.

The chain recombines TRBV27 with TRBJ2-7; 7 nucleotides agree with TRBD2. Germline V gene sequence: CDR1 MNHEY, CDR2 SMNVEV (reference sequence). The CDR3 is made up of 14 amino acids. The ends lost 2 bases at V and 1 base at J; junction bases unmatched: 2. DNA of the CDR3: TGTGCCAGCAGTTTAAACGGGAGGTCCTACGAGCAGTACTTC. Encoded protein: CASSLNGRSYEQYF.

The J gene is TRBJ2-3, the V gene TRBV28; no definite D call. This CDR3 contains 15 residues. Germline lookup yields CDR1 MDHEN and CDR2 SYDVKM. Trimming took 4 bases from V and 0 from J, leaving 11 bases between them. CDR3 in DNA: TGTGCCAGCAGTTCTCGGACCCATAGCACAGATACGCAGTATTTT. It encodes CASSSRTHSTDTQYF.

The chain recombines TRBV2 with TRBJ2-3, with 13 bases fitting TRBD2. Per the germline V gene, CDR1 is SNHLY and CDR2 is FYNNEI. This CDR3 is built from 15 residues. With 6 bases clipped from V and 9 bases from J, the junction kept 9 bases outside the gene matches. CDR3 DNA: TGTGCCAGCAGCTGGACTAGCGGGAGCCAGGACACGCAGTATTTT. Translation: CASSWTSGSQDTQYF.

The V gene is TRBV27, the J gene TRBJ2-7, with D uncertain. The CDR3 is 16 residues long. V was cut by 3 bases and J by 4 bases, with 19 bases left in between. From germline, CDR1 is MNHEY and CDR2 SMNVEV (reference sequence). CDR3 in DNA: TGTGCCAGCAGTTTCACCTACGCTCCAGGTCGATACGAGCAGTACTTC. Amino acid sequence: CASSFTYAPGRYEQYF.

The V call is TRBV6-9, the J call TRBJ1-5; D is unresolved. Trimming stripped 0 bases from V and 4 bases from J, with 7 bases between. CDR3 length: 14 residues. Per germline, CDR1 MNHGY and CDR2 SVAAGI. CDR3 protein: CASSYSTENQPQHF. In DNA form, the CDR3 reads TGTGCCAGCAGTTATTCTACAGAGAATCAGCCCCAGCATTTT.

The chain has TRBV6-4 and TRBJ1-5; D gene uncertain. Trimming stripped 2 bases from V and 2 bases from J, with 10 bases between. The CDR3 is 15 amino acids. Germline V gene sequence: CDR1 MRHNA, CDR2 SNTAGT. The CDR3 protein is CASSDRIRGNQPQHF. The DNA of the CDR3 is TGTGCCAGCAGTGACAGAATTAGGGGCAATCAGCCCCAGCATTTT.

This clone has just a few counts. The chain recombines TRBV27 with TRBJ2-2; D remains ambiguous. The CDR3 length is 13 residues. The V and J ends lost 3 bases and 4 bases respectively, with 6 bases between them. CDR1 and CDR2 from the germline V gene are MNHEY and SMNVEV (reference sequence). DNA of the CDR3: TGTGCCAGCAGTTTGGTAGCCACCGGGGAGCTGTTTTTT. It translates to CASSLVATGELFF.

The chain uses TRBV5-1 and TRBJ1-1; D gene uncertain. This CDR3 is 16 amino acids long. Per germline, CDR1 SGHRS and CDR2 YFSETQ. V was cut by 0 bases and J by 2 bases, with 14 bases left in between. This chain's CDR3 is CASSLAALTDNTEAFF. The DNA for the CDR3 is TGCGCCAGCAGCTTGGCGGCTTTAACGGATAACACTGAAGCTTTCTTT.

The V gene is TRBV7-6, the J gene TRBJ1-4; no reliable D call. In germline, CDR1 is SGHVS, CDR2 FNYEAQ. The CDR3 is 15 amino acids. The V gene lost 1 base and the J gene lost 7 bases, with 13 bases spanning the gap. The CDR3: CASSLGSSSTEKLFF. CDR3 in DNA: TGTGCCAGCAGCTTAGGCAGCAGTTCGACTGAAAAACTGTTTTTT.

The rearrangement uses TRBV6-6 and TRBJ2-7, with 9 bases that match TRBD1. The CDR3 is 15 amino acids. Per germline, CDR1 MNHNY and CDR2 SVGAGI (reference sequence). Losses at the gene ends were 6 bases for V and 0 bases for J; bases not matched to a gene: 6. The DNA of the CDR3 is TGTGCCAGCAGAGCGGGACAGGGAACCTCCTACGAGCAGTACTTC. It encodes CASRAGQGTSYEQYF.

The chain is built from TRBV6-5 and TRBJ2-7; 8 bases match TRBD2. With V trimmed by 4 bases and J by 2 bases, 10 bases remained unmatched. The CDR3 extends over 16 amino acids. The germline V gene encodes CDR1 MNHEY and CDR2 SVGAGI. The DNA for the CDR3 is TGTGCCAGCAGTTTAACCCTCGGGGGGGGGACCTACGAGCAGTACTTC. Protein: CASSLTLGGGTYEQYF.

The chain couples TRBV18 to TRBJ2-2, with TRBD1 as a possible D gene (5 bases). CDR3 size: 13 residues. CDR1 is KGHSH, CDR2 LQKENI, per germline. V was shortened by 3 bases and J by 6 bases, with 8 bases between the two germline ends. CDR3 nucleotide sequence: TGTGCCAGCTCACCCCAGGGATCCGGGGAGCTGTTTTTT. Residues: CASSPQGSGELFF. Full variable domain (remainder filled in from reference TRBV18 and TRBJ2-2): NAGVMQNPRHLVRRRGQEARLRCSPMKGHSHVYWYRQLPEEGLKFMVYLQKENIIDESGMPKERFSAEFPKEGPSILRIQQVVRGDSAAYFCASSPQGSGELFFGEGSRLTVL.

The J gene is TRBJ2-7, the V gene TRBV5-4, with a possible D match to TRBD2 (5 bases). V lost 5 bases and J lost 0, with 12 bases in between. The CDR3 spans 14 residues. In germline, CDR1 is SGHNT, CDR2 YYREEE (reference sequence). CDR3 sequence: CASRSGLSSYEQYF. DNA of the CDR3: TGTGCCAGCAGGTCAGGACTTTCCTCCTACGAGCAGTACTTC.

This clone was recorded once. V usage is TRBV4-1 and J usage is TRBJ2-1; 10 bases fit TRBD1. This CDR3 is 15 amino acids long. V gave up 3 bases and J gave up 8 bases; unmatched junction bases: 7. Germline-derived CDR1 and CDR2 are MGHRA and YSYEKL. CDR3 sequence reads: CASSHLGTGADEQFF. The DNA of the CDR3 is TGCGCCAGCAGCCACCTTGGGACAGGGGCCGATGAGCAGTTCTTC.

The J gene is TRBJ2-6, the V gene TRBV4-3; a weak D match, TRBD1 (5 bases). CDR3 length: 20 residues. From germline, CDR1 is LGHNA and CDR2 YSLEER. Trimming stripped 0 bases from V and 0 bases from J, with 18 bases between. The CDR3 DNA reads TGCGCCAGCAGCCAAGATTCGTTGACAGTCACCCCCTCTGGGGCCAACGTCCTGACTTTC. Its translation: CASSQDSLTVTPSGANVLTF.